This T cell receptor beta chain was recovered during a study of T-cell reconstitution after alpha-beta-depleted transplantation in children. J was trimmed by 5 bases and V by 5 bases; bases with no gene match: 6. From germline, CDR1 is SEHNR and CDR2 FQNEAQ (reference sequence). The CDR3 contains 14 residues. This clonotype was seen only a few times. Preparation of the TCRbeta library involved a method that used unique molecular identifiers. TCRdb re-analysed the PCR reads in MiXCR, keeping a single row per CDR3 protein. The repertoire holds about 270,000 distinct CDR3 sequences, with 9.9% as singletons.

J is TRBJ2-7 and V is TRBV7-9; 10 bases align to TRBD1. The TCR sequence derives from a human donor who donated a stem cell graft to a child with SCID. The sample in question was PBMCs from the stem cell graft donor, obtained from the stem cell graft. CDR3 amino acids: CASSQRQGAHEQYF. CDR3 nucleotides: TGTGCCAGCAGCCAGAGACAGGGGGCACACGAGCAGTACTTC. Drawing the rest from reference TRBV7-9 and TRBJ2-7, the complete variable domain is DTGVSQNPRHKITKRGQNVTFRCDPISEHNRLYWYRQTLGQGPEFLTYFQNEAQLEKSRLLSDRFSAERPKGSFSTLEIQRTEQGDSAMYLCASSQRQGAHEQYFGPGTRLTVT.